This T cell receptor beta chain was found in a study of blood T cells in healthy people across ages. This clonotype was found a few times. From germline, CDR1 is DFQATT and CDR2 SNEGSKA (reference sequence). V gave up 6 bases and J gave up 11 bases; unmatched junction bases: 12. The CDR3 sequence is 13 residues long. Together with a sample-barcoded 5' primer, a J-beta primer mix was included in a second PCR lasting roughly 6 to 12 cycles. One entry per CDR3 protein results from TCRdb running MiXCR on the 5' RACE reads. The top ten clones hold less than 5% of a sample with some 1.5 million distinct CDR3 sequences, less than 45% of them seen once.

The chain joins TRBV20-1 to TRBJ1-4; 7 positions agree with TRBD1. This receptor was obtained from a woman aged 18-29 years in good health. Sequencing was carried out using blood. The CDR3 protein is CSAHRTGSWKLFF. The CDR3 DNA is TGCAGTGCACATAGGACAGGATCTTGGAAACTGTTTTTT.